The 10 T cell receptor delta chains below come from one sample, sequenced in a study of gamma-delta chains in newborns, infants, children. TCRdb re-processed the reads using CATT. The data show fewer than 5,000 delta-chain clones, less than 45% seen once. The sample comprised blood. Receptors were obtained from a child who received the measles vaccine.

On this clone: The likely explanation is a read error, given a far larger clone one base away. Other nucleotide sequences from this sample produce the same CDR3. V gene TRDV1 combines with J gene TRDJ1; TRDD3 aligns across 11 bases. J was trimmed by 0 bases and V by 3 bases; bases with no gene match: 9. The CDR3 consists of 18 residues. Germline CDR1 TSWWSYY, CDR2 QGS. CDR3 DNA sequence: TGTGCTCTTGGGGAGGCTAACTGGGGGATAGAAAACACCGATAAACTCATCTTT. This codes for CALGEANWGIENTDKLIF.

On this clone: The same CDR3 is also encoded by other DNA sequences in this sample. This chain joins TRDV3 and TRDJ1, with D possibly matching TRDD3 (6 bases). CDR1 and CDR2 from the germline V gene are TVYSNPD and GDNSRS (reference sequence). The CDR3 loop spans 12 amino acids. Between the trimmed V and J ends, which lost 2 bases and 11 bases, there was a span of 18 bases. The CDR3 DNA reads TGTGCCTTTCCGTCCCTCACTGGGAAGCTCATCTTT. It yields the protein CAFPSLTGKLIF.

The rearrangement uses TRDV1 and TRDJ1; D might be TRDD2 (6 bases). The germline V gene has CDR1 TSWWSYY and CDR2 QGS. This CDR3 has 20 amino acids. Trimming left V 3 bases short and J 0 bases short, with 26 bases between. This chain's CDR3 is CALGELLQTLYGPYTDKLIF. CDR3 coding DNA: TGTGCTCTTGGGGAGCTCCTACAAACACTGTACGGACCGTACACCGATAAACTCATCTTT.

Only a few counts were recorded for this clone. The V and J genes are TRDV1 and TRDJ1; D might be TRDD3 (6 bases). The CDR3 has 19 residues. Germline assignment: CDR1 TSWWSYY and CDR2 QGS. V dropped 5 bases and J dropped 7 bases, with 32 bases sitting between them. CDR3 protein: CALGTSSQTYWDSTSKLIF. The DNA for the CDR3 is TGTGCTCTTGGGACCTCTTCCCAAACCTACTGGGATTCCACCAGTAAACTCATCTTT.

This clone has only one observation. Just one base apart from a much larger clone, this may be a read error. The CDR3 DNA sequence: TGTGCTCTTGGGCACTGCTTTCCTACGAAGTACTGGGGGACCCCCAGTGCCAATAAACTCATCTTT. It encodes CALGHCFPTKYWGTPSANKLIF. The chain uses TRDV1 and TRDJ1; the match to TRDD3 covers 9 bases. V trimming: 5 bases; J trimming: 6 bases; junction bases outside the gene matches: 31. The CDR3 spans 22 residues. CDR1 is TSWWSYY and CDR2 is QGS in the germline V gene.

In regard to this clone: A far bigger clonotype differs at one base, so this is likely a read error. J is TRDJ1 and V is TRDV1; 11 bases line up with TRDD3. The V gene end was trimmed by 2 bases and the J gene end by 3 bases; junction bases not matched to a gene: 23. In germline, CDR1 is TSWWSYY, CDR2 QGS. This CDR3 is built from 22 residues. CDR3 in amino acids: CALGESPGGYFWAYDYADKLIF. In nucleotides, the CDR3 is TGTGCTCTTGGGGAATCCCCTGGGGGATACTTTTGGGCGTACGATTACGCCGATAAACTCATCTTT.

For this clone: Other DNA sequences in the sample encode the same CDR3. This chain connects TRDV2 to TRDJ1, with TRDD3 identical over 12 bases. There are 24 residues in the CDR3. J gave up 0 bases and V 0 bases, and 25 bases lay outside the gene matches. Germline V gives CDR1 GEAIGNYY, CDR2 EKD. The CDR3: CACDTGALKDWGILAGPYTDKLIF. The CDR3 bases are TGTGCCTGTGACACCGGGGCCCTCAAGGACTGGGGGATACTCGCGGGACCGTACACCGATAAACTCATCTTT.

This clone occurred once. This chain joins TRDV1 and TRDJ1; TRDD3 matches at 7 bases. The germline CDR1 and CDR2 sequences are TSWWSYY and QGS. With V trimmed by 2 bases and J by 3 bases, 15 bases remained unmatched. This CDR3 spans 18 amino acids. CDR3: CALGEDLVGEPHADKLIF. CDR3 nucleotide sequence: TGTGCTCTTGGGGAAGACTTGGTGGGGGAGCCGCACGCCGATAAACTCATCTTT.

By share, this clone ranks as medium-sized. The chain joins TRDV1 to TRDJ1, with D possibly being TRDD3 (6 bases). Trimming cost V 1 base and J 2 bases, with 23 bases left between them. The CDR3 consists of 19 residues. CDR1 is TSWWSYY, CDR2 QGS, per germline. In DNA, the CDR3 is TGTGCTCTTGGGGAACGGGATCTTGAAGTCTGGGGATTGACCGATAAACTCATCTTT. It translates to CALGERDLEVWGLTDKLIF.

With respect to this clone: A single base separates this from a much larger clone, so it may be a read error. J is TRDJ1 and V is TRDV1; 10 nucleotides match TRDD3. The V gene end was trimmed by 1 base and the J gene end by 2 bases; junction bases not matched to a gene: 28. Germline CDR1 reads TSWWSYY; CDR2 reads QGS. There are 24 residues in the CDR3. Written as DNA, the CDR3 is TGTGCTCTTGGGGAACCGGGCCTTCCTCCCCTATTTTACTGGGGGATGCTCCCTACCGATAAACTCATCTTT. It translates to CALGEPGLPPLFYWGMLPTDKLIF.